The clone carrying this T cell receptor (beta chain) was seen many times. This CDR3 has 19 residues. CDR1 and CDR2 from the germline V gene are SGHVS and FQNEAQ. V was cut by 3 bases and J by 2 bases, with 20 bases left in between. This sample stems from a study of T cells in Graves' hyperthyroidism and ophthalmopathy. RNA transcripts provided the source from which TCR beta CDR3 regions were amplified. HTBI primers were employed in a first-round RT-PCR of the TCR CDR3. One entry per CDR3 protein results from TCRdb running MiXCR on the multiplex PCR reads. The table has around 300,000 distinct CDR3 sequences, around 13% seen once. Over 9 ml of fresh peripheral blood supplied the PBMCs.

The specimen was blood. The chain carries TRBV7-8 and TRBJ2-6; D not certain. The source is a woman under 40 with Graves' hyperthyroidism. CDR3 in DNA: TGTGCCAGCAGCTTCGTTCGGGTATCCGAAAGGGCTGGGGCCAACGTCCTGACTTTC. Protein product: CASSFVRVSERAGANVLTF.